This T cell receptor (beta chain) stems from a study of blood T cell repertoires in COVID-19. Study-level information: From the United States, Italy and Spain came samples of acute and convalescent COVID-19. Sources were T cells, B-cell-depleted T cells, or PBMCs; the material itself was cDNA or gDNA.

Original handling: The authors estimated nucleated cell counts from reference gene primer amplification. Only in-frame clones appear in the TCRdb table, and some are missing; sequencing was by immunoSEQ multiplex PCR. From that table come the V and J calls and clone size; the DNA was used to work out D and trimming. The table records roughly 200,000 clones, 85% to 90% of them present only once. CDR1 and CDR2 from the germline V gene are MDHEN and SYDVKM. V shed 3 bases and J 2 bases; nucleotides not matched to a gene: 17. There are 19 residues in the CDR3. The clonotype was recovered from a man aged 18 to 35 with active or convalescent COVID-19. The chain joins TRBV28 to TRBJ2-7; TRBD2 agrees at 9 bases. The sequenced sample was peripheral blood. This chain's CDR3 is CASSLILDQVGLAAYEQYF. For the CDR3, the DNA is TGTGCCAGCAGTTTGATCTTAGACCAAGTGGGACTAGCTGCCTACGAGCAGTACTTC.